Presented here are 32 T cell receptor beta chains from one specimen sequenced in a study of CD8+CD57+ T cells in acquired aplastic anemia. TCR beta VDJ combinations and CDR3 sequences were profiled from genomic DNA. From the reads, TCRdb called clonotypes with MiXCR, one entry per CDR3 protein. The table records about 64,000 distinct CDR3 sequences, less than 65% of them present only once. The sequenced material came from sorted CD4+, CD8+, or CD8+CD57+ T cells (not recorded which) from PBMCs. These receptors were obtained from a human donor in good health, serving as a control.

The CDR3 nucleotides read TGCGCCAGCAGCGCACTAGCGGGAGGGACGGGTGAGCAGTACGTC. As protein: CASSALAGGTGEQYV. The V gene is TRBV5-1, the J gene TRBJ2-7, with TRBD2 matching over 13 bases. The CDR3 loop spans 15 amino acids. The V segment lost 4 bases and the J segment 7 bases; nucleotides outside the gene matches: 8. CDR1 and CDR2 (germline): SGHRS, YFSETQ.

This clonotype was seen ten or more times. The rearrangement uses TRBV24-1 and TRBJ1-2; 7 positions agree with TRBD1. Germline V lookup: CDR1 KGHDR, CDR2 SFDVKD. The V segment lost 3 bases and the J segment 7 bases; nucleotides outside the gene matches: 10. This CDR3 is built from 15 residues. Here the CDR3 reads CATSDARGGSPGYTF. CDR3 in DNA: TGTGCCACCAGTGATGCGAGAGGGGGCTCGCCTGGCTACACCTTC.

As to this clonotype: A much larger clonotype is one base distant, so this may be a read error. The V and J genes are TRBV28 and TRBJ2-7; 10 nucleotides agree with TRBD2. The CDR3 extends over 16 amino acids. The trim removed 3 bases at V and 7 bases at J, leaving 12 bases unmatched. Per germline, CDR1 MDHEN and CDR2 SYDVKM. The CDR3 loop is CASSLWASGSRREQYV. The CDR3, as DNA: TGTGCCAGCAGTTTGTGGGCTAGCGGGAGTCGAAGAGAGCAGTACGTC.

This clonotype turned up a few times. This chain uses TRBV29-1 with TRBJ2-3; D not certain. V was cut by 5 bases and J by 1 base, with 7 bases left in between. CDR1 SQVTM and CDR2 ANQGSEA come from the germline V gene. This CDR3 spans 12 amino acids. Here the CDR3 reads CSVNPRTDTQYF. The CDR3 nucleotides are TGCAGCGTTAATCCACGCACAGATACGCAGTATTTT.

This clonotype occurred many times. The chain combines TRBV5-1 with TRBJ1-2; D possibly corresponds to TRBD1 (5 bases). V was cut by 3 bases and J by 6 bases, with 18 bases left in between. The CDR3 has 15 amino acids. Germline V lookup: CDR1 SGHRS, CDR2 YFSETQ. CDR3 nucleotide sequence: TGCGCCAGCAGCTCATTATCGGGACTCAAAGATGGCTACACCTTC. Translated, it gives CASSSLSGLKDGYTF.

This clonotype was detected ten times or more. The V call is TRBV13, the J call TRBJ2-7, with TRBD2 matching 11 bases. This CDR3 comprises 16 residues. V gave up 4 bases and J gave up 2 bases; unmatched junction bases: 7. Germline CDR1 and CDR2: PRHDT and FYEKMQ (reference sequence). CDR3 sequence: CASSSAFSGRAYEQYF. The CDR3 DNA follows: TGTGCCAGCAGCTCAGCTTTTAGCGGGAGGGCCTACGAGCAGTACTTC.

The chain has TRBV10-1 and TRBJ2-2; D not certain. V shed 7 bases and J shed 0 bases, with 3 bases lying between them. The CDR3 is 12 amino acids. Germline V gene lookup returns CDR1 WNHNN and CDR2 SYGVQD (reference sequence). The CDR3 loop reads CASTTNTGELFF. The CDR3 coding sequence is TGCGCCAGCACGACGAACACCGGGGAGCTGTTTTTT.

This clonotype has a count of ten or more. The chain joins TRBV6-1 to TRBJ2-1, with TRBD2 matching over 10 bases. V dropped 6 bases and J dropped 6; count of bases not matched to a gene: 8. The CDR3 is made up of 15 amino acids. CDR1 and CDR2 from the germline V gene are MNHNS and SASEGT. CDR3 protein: CASRELAGPSNEQFF. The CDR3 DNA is TGTGCCAGCAGGGAACTAGCGGGACCTTCCAATGAGCAGTTCTTC.

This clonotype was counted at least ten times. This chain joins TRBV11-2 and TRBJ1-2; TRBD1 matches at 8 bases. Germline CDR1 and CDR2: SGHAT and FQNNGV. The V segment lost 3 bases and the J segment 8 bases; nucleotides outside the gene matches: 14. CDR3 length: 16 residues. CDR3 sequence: CASSFRGRSGAWGYTF. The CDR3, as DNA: TGTGCCAGCAGCTTCAGGGGGCGAAGTGGGGCTTGGGGCTACACCTTC.

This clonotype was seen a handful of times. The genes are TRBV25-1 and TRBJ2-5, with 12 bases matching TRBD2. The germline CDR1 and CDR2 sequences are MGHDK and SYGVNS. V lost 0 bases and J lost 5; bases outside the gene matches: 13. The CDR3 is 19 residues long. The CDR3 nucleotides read TGTGCCAGCAGTGAATATGGGTCCGCCTCTAGCGGGGGGGATGAGACCCAGTACTTC. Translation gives CASSEYGSASSGGDETQYF.

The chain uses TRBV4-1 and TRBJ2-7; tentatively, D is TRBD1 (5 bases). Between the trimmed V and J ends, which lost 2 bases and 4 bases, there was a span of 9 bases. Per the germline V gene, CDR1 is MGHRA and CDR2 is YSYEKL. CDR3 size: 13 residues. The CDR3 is CASSQRGLYEQYF. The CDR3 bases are TGCGCCAGCAGCCAAAGGGGTCTTTACGAGCAGTACTTC.

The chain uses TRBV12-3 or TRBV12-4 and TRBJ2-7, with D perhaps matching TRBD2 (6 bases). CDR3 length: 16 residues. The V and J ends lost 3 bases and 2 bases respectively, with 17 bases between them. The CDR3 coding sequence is TGTGCCAGCAGTTTTTCCGGGACTGGAAGAACCTACGAGCAGTACTTC. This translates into CASSFSGTGRTYEQYF.

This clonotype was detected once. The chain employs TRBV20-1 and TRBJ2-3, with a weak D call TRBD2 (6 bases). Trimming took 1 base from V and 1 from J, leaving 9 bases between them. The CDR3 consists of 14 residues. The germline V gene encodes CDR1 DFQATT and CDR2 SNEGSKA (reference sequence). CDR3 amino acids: CSARGSGGTDTQYF. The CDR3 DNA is TGCAGTGCTAGAGGGTCGGGGGGCACAGATACGCAGTATTTT.

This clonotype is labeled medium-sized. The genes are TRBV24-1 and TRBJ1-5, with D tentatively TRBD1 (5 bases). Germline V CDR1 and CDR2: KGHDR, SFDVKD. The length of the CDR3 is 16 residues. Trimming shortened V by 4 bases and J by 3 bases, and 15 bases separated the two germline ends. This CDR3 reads CATSDSRGGLNQPQHF. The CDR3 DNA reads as TGTGCCACCAGTGACTCGCGGGGGGGACTCAATCAGCCCCAGCATTTT.

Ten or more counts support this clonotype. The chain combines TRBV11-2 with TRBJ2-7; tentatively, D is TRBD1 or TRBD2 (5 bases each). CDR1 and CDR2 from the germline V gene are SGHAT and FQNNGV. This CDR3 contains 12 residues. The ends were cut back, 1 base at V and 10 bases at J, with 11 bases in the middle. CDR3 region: CASSLVGANQYF. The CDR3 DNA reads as TGTGCCAGCAGCTTAGTCGGGGCTAATCAGTACTTC.

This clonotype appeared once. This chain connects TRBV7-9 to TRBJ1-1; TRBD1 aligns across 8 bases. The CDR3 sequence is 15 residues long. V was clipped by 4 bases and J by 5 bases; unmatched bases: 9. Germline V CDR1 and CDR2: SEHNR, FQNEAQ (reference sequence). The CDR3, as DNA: TGTGCCAGCAGCTACGATGGACAGGGTGGGACTGAAGCTTTCTTT. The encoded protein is CASSYDGQGGTEAFF.

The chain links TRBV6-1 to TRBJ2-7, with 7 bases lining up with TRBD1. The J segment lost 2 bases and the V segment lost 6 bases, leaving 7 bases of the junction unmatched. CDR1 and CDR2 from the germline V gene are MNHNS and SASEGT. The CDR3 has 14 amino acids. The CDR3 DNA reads TGTGCCAGCAGCCCGACAGGGAACACCTACGAGCAGTACTTC. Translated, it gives CASSPTGNTYEQYF.

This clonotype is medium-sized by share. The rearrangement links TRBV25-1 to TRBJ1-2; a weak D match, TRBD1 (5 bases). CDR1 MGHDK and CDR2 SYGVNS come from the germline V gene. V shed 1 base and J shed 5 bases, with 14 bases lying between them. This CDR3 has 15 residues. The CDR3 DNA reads TGTGCCAGCAGTGAATCTCTGTGGGGGGGGTATGGCTACACCTTC. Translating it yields CASSESLWGGYGYTF.

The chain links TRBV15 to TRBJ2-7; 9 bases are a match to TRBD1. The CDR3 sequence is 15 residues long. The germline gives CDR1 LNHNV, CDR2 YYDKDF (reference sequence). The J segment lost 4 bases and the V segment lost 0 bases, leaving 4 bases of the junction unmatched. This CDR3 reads CATSREQGAQYEQYF. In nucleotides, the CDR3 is TGTGCCACCAGCAGAGAACAGGGGGCTCAATACGAGCAGTACTTC.

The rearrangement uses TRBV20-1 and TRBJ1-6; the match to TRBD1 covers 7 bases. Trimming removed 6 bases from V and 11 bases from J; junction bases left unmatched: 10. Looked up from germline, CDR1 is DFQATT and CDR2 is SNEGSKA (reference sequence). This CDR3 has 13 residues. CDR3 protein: CSAHSDQGAPLHF. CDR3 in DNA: TGCAGTGCACATTCCGACCAGGGGGCACCCCTCCACTTT.

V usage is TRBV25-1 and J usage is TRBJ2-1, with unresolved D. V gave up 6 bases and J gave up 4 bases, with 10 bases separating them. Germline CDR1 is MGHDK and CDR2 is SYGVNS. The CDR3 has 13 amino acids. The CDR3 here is CASSQQTYNEQFF. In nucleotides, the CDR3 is TGTGCCAGCAGCCAACAGACTTACAATGAGCAGTTCTTC.

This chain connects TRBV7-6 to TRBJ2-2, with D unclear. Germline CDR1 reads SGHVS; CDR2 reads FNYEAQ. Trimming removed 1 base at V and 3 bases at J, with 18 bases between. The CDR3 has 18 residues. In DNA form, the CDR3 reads TGTGCCAGCAGCTTAGAATGGGCGACCTACACGCACACCGGGGAGCTGTTTTTT. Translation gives CASSLEWATYTHTGELFF.

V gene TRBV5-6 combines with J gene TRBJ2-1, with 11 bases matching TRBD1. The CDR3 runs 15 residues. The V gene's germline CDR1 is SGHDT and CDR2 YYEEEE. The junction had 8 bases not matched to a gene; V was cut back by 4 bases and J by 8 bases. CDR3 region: CASSTDRGLVDEQFF. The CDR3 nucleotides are TGTGCCAGCAGCACGGACAGGGGGCTCGTAGATGAGCAGTTCTTC.

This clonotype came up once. The CDR3 loop is CASSVQGAGEKLFF. In DNA form, the CDR3 reads TGTGCCAGTAGCGTACAGGGGGCAGGAGAAAAACTGTTTTTT. This rearrangement joins TRBV19 to TRBJ1-4, with 9 positions matching TRBD1. From germline, CDR1 is LNHDA and CDR2 SQIVND (reference sequence). The CDR3 has 14 residues. Trimming at V came to 6 bases and at J to 8 bases, leaving 7 bases not matched to a gene.

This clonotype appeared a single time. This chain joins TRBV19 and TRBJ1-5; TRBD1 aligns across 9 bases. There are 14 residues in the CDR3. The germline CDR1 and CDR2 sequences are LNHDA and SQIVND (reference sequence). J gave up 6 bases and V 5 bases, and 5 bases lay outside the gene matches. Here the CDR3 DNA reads TGTGCCAGTAGTCCCGGACAGGGGATTCAGCCCCAGCATTTT. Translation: CASSPGQGIQPQHF.

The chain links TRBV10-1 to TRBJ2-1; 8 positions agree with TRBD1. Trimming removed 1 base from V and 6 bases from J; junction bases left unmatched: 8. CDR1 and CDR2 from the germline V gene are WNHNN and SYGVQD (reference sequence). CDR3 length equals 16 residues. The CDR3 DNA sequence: TGCGCCAGCAGTGAGTTTTCTGGACAGGGTTTCAATGAGCAGTTCTTC. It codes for CASSEFSGQGFNEQFF.

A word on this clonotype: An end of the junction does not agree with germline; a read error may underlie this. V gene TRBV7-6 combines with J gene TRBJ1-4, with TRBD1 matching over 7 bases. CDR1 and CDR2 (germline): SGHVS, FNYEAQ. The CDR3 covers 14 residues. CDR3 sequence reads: CASSPGQPNEKLFF. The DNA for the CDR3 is TGTGCCAGCAGCCCGGGACAGCCTAATGAGAAACTGTTTTTT.

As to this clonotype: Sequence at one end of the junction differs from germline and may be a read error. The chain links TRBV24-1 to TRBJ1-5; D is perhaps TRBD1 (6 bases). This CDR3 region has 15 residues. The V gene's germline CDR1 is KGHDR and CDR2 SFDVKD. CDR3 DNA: TGTGCCAGCAGTGACGGGGGCCTAAGCAATCAGCCCCAGCATTTT. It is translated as CASSDGGLSNQPQHF.

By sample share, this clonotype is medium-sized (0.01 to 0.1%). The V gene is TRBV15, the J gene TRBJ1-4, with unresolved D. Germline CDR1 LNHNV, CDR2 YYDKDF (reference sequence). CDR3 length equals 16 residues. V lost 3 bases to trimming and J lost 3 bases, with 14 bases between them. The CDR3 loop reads CATSRDGLGANEKLFF. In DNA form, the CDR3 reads TGTGCCACCAGCAGGGACGGACTCGGGGCTAATGAAAAACTGTTTTTT.

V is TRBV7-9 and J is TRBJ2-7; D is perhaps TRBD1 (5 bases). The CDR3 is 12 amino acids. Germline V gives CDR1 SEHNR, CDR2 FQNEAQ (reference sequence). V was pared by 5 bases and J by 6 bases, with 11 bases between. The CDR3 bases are TGTGCCAGCAGCCCATATAGGGGCGAGCAGTACTTC. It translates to CASSPYRGEQYF.

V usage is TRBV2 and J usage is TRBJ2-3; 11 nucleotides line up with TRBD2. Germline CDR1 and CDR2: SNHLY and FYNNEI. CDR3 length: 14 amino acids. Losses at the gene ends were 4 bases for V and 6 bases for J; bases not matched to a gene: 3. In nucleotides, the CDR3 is TGTGCCAGCAGTGGACTAGCGGGACGGGATACGCAGTATTTT. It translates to CASSGLAGRDTQYF.

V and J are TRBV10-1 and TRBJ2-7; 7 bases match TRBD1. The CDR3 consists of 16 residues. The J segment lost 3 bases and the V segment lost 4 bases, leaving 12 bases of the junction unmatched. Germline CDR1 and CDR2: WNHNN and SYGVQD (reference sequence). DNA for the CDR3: TGCGCCAGCAGTGCGGTCCGAGGGCAGGGGGACTACGAGCAGTACTTC. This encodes CASSAVRGQGDYEQYF.